These 16 T cell receptor beta chains originate from one sample sequenced in a study of blood T cell repertoires in COVID-19. The method was immunoSEQ multiplex PCR; TCRdb's version includes in-frame clones alone and lacks a portion of them. The top ten hold 5% of the sample, which has roughly 330,000 clones, around 90% seen once. The specimen was PBMCs or T cells enriched from blood (not recorded which). Every receptor here comes from a man between 25 and 39 years old who had recovered from COVID-19.

The chain combines TRBV5-1 with TRBJ1-1; 7 nucleotides agree with TRBD1. The V gene's germline CDR1 is SGHRS and CDR2 YFSETQ. Trimming at V came to 7 bases and at J to 1 base, leaving 4 bases not matched to a gene. The CDR3 totals 13 residues. The CDR3 region has the DNA TGCGCCAGCCGACAGGGTTGGAACACTGAAGCTTTCTTT. Its protein is CASRQGWNTEAFF.

This chain connects TRBV5-6 to TRBJ2-7, with a possible D match to TRBD2 (5 bases). Germline V gives CDR1 SGHDT, CDR2 YYEEEE. There are 13 residues in the CDR3. V lost 2 bases to trimming and J lost 6 bases, with 12 bases between them. The CDR3 reads CASSLGSLGEQYF. CDR3 sequence (DNA): TGTGCCAGCAGCTTAGGGAGTTTGGGCGAGCAGTACTTC.

V usage is TRBV10-3 and J usage is TRBJ1-3; D possibly corresponds to TRBD1 (5 bases). The CDR3 consists of 14 residues. Trimming left V 6 bases short and J 3 bases short, with 12 bases between. CDR1 ENHRY and CDR2 SYGVKD come from the germline V gene. The CDR3 sequence is CAIRSGIVGNTIYF. Written as DNA, the CDR3 is TGTGCCATCAGATCAGGGATAGTTGGAAACACCATATATTTT.

This sequence joins TRBV5-4 and TRBJ1-3; weak D call: TRBD1 (6 bases). Trimming took 2 bases from V and 3 from J, leaving 6 bases between them. Looked up from germline, CDR1 is SGHNT and CDR2 is YYREEE (reference sequence). The CDR3 runs 13 residues. This chain's CDR3 is CASSLQGGNTIYF. The DNA for the CDR3 is TGTGCCAGCAGCTTACAGGGTGGAAACACCATATATTTT.

The CDR3 DNA is TGTGCCAGCAGCTCCATCGATCAGGGGGTGTCGTCTGGCTACACCTTC. Translated: CASSSIDQGVSSGYTF. This chain connects TRBV28 to TRBJ1-2; 7 bases map to TRBD1. Germline CDR1 is MDHEN and CDR2 is SYDVKM. With 6 bases clipped from V and 7 bases from J, the junction kept 17 bases outside the gene matches. The CDR3 has 16 residues.

The gene calls are TRBV6-1 and TRBJ1-2; a weak D match, TRBD1 (6 bases). CDR3 length equals 13 residues. Trimming removed 1 base at V and 6 bases at J, with 9 bases between. CDR1 and CDR2 (germline): MNHNS, SASEGT. The CDR3 DNA is TGTGCCAGCAGTGAAGGGGCAGGGGATGGCTACACCTTC. Protein product: CASSEGAGDGYTF.

This rearrangement joins TRBV6-4 to TRBJ2-1; 11 positions match TRBD2. Germline loops: CDR1 MRHNA, CDR2 SNTAGT. The CDR3 loop spans 16 amino acids. With 5 bases clipped from V and 4 bases from J, the junction kept 7 bases outside the gene matches. Here the CDR3 reads CASSLVGTSGYNEQFF. The CDR3 DNA reads TGTGCCAGCAGTTTAGTCGGGACTAGCGGATACAATGAGCAGTTCTTC.

The V and J genes are TRBV28 and TRBJ2-2, with D possibly being TRBD2 (6 bases). Germline V gives CDR1 MDHEN, CDR2 SYDVKM. This CDR3 is built from 14 residues. The V gene lost 6 bases and the J gene lost 3 bases, with 11 bases spanning the gap. CDR3 sequence reads: CASSRSGDTGELFF. In nucleotides, the CDR3 is TGTGCCAGCAGCCGTTCGGGGGACACCGGGGAGCTGTTTTTT.

The V call is TRBV2, the J call TRBJ2-3; 8 bases are a match to TRBD1. The length of the CDR3 is 15 residues. Germline values: CDR1 SNHLY, CDR2 FYNNEI. The V segment lost 1 base and the J segment 1 base; nucleotides outside the gene matches: 1. The CDR3 bases are TGTGCCAGCAGTGAAGTGGGACAGGGCACAGATACGCAGTATTTT. This sequence encodes CASSEVGQGTDTQYF.

This chain links TRBV5-1 with TRBJ1-2, with 8 bases fitting TRBD1. Looked up from germline, CDR1 is SGHRS and CDR2 is YFSETQ. This CDR3 contains 17 residues. Trimming at V came to 2 bases and at J to 7 bases, leaving 16 bases not matched to a gene. The DNA of the CDR3 is TGCGCCAGCAGCTTCATTCTTGGGGCAGGGGGCTCTCTTGGCTACACCTTC. This gives the protein CASSFILGAGGSLGYTF.

This clone was observed a single time. V and J are TRBV10-2 and TRBJ2-5; tentatively, D is TRBD2 (5 bases). This CDR3 region has 13 residues. V was shortened by 7 bases and J by 5 bases, with 14 bases between the two germline ends. Germline lookup yields CDR1 WSHSY and CDR2 SAAADI. The CDR3 region has the DNA TGCGCCAGCACCCCGGGGTTTCGGGAGACCCAGTACTTC. Encoded protein: CASTPGFRETQYF.

In DNA form, the CDR3 reads TGTGCCAGCAGCCCGCACTTGACAGGGAGCTCCTACAATGAGCAGTTCTTC. Protein product: CASSPHLTGSSYNEQFF. The chain carries TRBV7-9 and TRBJ2-1, with 7 bases identical to TRBD1. This CDR3 has 17 amino acids. V dropped 5 bases and J dropped 0; count of bases not matched to a gene: 10. The germline gives CDR1 SEHNR, CDR2 FQNEAQ (reference sequence).

This chain uses TRBV5-1 with TRBJ1-1, with D tentatively TRBD1 (6 bases). Germline V CDR1 and CDR2: SGHRS, YFSETQ. V was shortened by 4 bases and J by 0 bases, with 16 bases between the two germline ends. The CDR3 is 16 residues long. CDR3 sequence reads: CASSPWTVSLNTEAFF. The CDR3 DNA reads TGCGCCAGCAGCCCCTGGACAGTAAGTCTGAACACTGAAGCTTTCTTT.

The chain joins TRBV4-1 to TRBJ2-1, with 8 bases lining up with TRBD2. The CDR3 runs to 16 residues. Losses at the gene ends were 5 bases for V and 5 bases for J; bases not matched to a gene: 11. Germline values: CDR1 MGHRA, CDR2 YSYEKL. The CDR3 protein is CASSYRPGLGHNEQFF. CDR3 DNA sequence: TGCGCCAGCAGCTATCGACCGGGACTAGGCCACAATGAGCAGTTCTTC.

The chain recombines TRBV27 with TRBJ2-5, with TRBD2 matching 7 bases. This CDR3 has 16 amino acids. The trim removed 6 bases at V and 2 bases at J, leaving 12 bases unmatched. Germline CDR1 reads MNHEY; CDR2 reads SMNVEV (reference sequence). The chain's CDR3 is CASSNFGWGGQETQYF. CDR3 DNA sequence: TGTGCCAGCAGCAACTTCGGGTGGGGGGGGCAAGAGACCCAGTACTTC.

This clone was seen a single time. The chain has TRBV4-1 and TRBJ1-6; D ambiguous. Trimming stripped 0 bases from V and 0 bases from J, with 9 bases between. Germline CDR1 is MGHRA and CDR2 is YSYEKL. The CDR3 is 17 amino acids. CDR3 nucleotides: TGCGCCAGCAGCCAAGAATCCCCGAGCTCCTATAATTCACCCCTCCACTTT. Protein product: CASSQESPSSYNSPLHF.